This is a list of T cell receptor beta chains from one sample in a study of blood T cell repertoires in COVID-19. Assay used: immunoSEQ multiplex PCR; TCRdb lists only in-frame clones, some missing. The sample has about 310,000 clones, 75% to 90% seen once. Material: PBMCs or T cells enriched from blood (not recorded which). All receptors derive from a woman in her 40s who had recovered from COVID-19. The CDR3 runs from the conserved cysteine through the conserved F or W. D genes are given only for firm matches. Where a row states a size, it is once, few, many or the class of an expanded clone; other rows omit it.

TRBJ1-6 | TRBD1 | - | TRBV9 | TGTGCCAGCAGCGAAAGACAGGGTAATTCACCCCTCCACTTT | CASSERQGNSPLHF
TRBJ2-3 | - | - | TRBV5-8 | TGTGCCAGCAGCTTGTGGGGGCCAGATACGCAGTATTTT | CASSLWGPDTQYF
TRBJ2-7 | - | - | TRBV28 | TGTGCCAGCAGTCAAATACGTTCGGGGTCCTACGAGCAGTACTTC | CASSQIRSGSYEQYF
TRBJ1-3 | - | - | TRBV25-1 | TGTGCCAGCGCTTTAGCCTCTGGAAACACCATATATTTT | CASALASGNTIYF
TRBJ1-4 | TRBD1 | - | TRBV3-1/TRBV3-2 | TGTGCCAGCAGCCACACAGGGGGCGAAAGCCGGACGATTTTT | CASSHTGGESRTIF
TRBJ2-1 | - | - | TRBV11-2 | TGTGCCAGCAGCTTAGAGGCTCGAACATACAATGAGCAGTTCTTC | CASSLEARTYNEQFF
TRBJ1-5 | TRBD1 | - | TRBV4-3 | TGCGCCAGCAGCCCCGGGACAGCTAGCAATCAGCCCCAGCATTTT | CASSPGTASNQPQHF
TRBJ2-7 | TRBD1 | - | TRBV5-4 | TGTGCCAGCAGCTACCTGACAGGGGGCTCCTACGAGCAGTACTTC | CASSYLTGGSYEQYF
TRBJ2-3 | - | - | TRBV4-1 | TGCGCCAGCAGCCGAGGGATCGGCACAGATACGCAGTATTTT | CASSRGIGTDTQYF
TRBJ1-5 | - | - | TRBV7-2 | TGTGCCAGCAGCTTAAATTCCGGAGATCAGCCCCAGCATTTT | CASSLNSGDQPQHF
TRBJ1-2 | TRBD1 | - | TRBV30 | TGTGCCTGGAGCGGGACAGTACTTAACTATGGCTACACCTTC | CAWSGTVLNYGYTF
TRBJ2-1 | TRBD1 | - | TRBV18 | TGTGCCAGCTCACTCGGGACAGGGGCCGCCAATGAGCAGTTCTTC | CASSLGTGAANEQFF
TRBJ2-1 | TRBD2 | - | TRBV2 | TGTGCCAGCAGTTACCTAGCGGGATTGGATGAGCAGTTCTTC | CASSYLAGLDEQFF
TRBJ1-6 | - | - | TRBV3-1/TRBV3-2 | TGTGCCAGCGGAGGGTTAGTCGGCAGCTCCTATAATTCACCCCTCCACTTT | CASGGLVGSSYNSPLHF
TRBJ1-2 | - | - | TRBV7-6 | TGTGCCAGCAGCGGAGGGACGTCTAACTATGGCTACACCTTC | CASSGGTSNYGYTF
TRBJ2-7 | TRBD1 | - | TRBV7-6 | TGTGCCAGCAGCTTAGAGGGGACAGGGGGGTCCTACGAGCAGTACTTC | CASSLEGTGGSYEQYF
TRBJ2-7 | - | - | TRBV7-8 | TGTGCCAGCAGTAGACTATCCGTCTACGAGCAGTACTTC | CASSRLSVYEQYF
TRBJ2-7 | - | - | TRBV7-2 | TGTGCCAGCAGCCGGCGGTCTAGCGCGGCCTACGAGCAGTACTTC | CASSRRSSAAYEQYF
TRBJ2-1 | - | - | TRBV11-3 | TGTGCCAGCTCTACAGGATCAATCTCCTACAATGAGCAGTTCTTC | CASSTGSISYNEQFF
TRBJ2-7 | TRBD2 | - | TRBV2 | TGTGCCAGCAGTGAAGGACTAGCGGGCTCCTACGAGCAGTACTTC | CASSEGLAGSYEQYF
TRBJ2-3 | - | - | TRBV24-1 | TGTGCCACCGGGGGGACCCACCGCCCAGACACAGATACGCAGTATTTT | CATGGTHRPDTDTQYF
TRBJ2-7 | - | - | TRBV11-2 | TGTGCCAGCAGTTCAATCCAGGGTTATAGCGAGCAGTACTTC | CASSSIQGYSEQYF
TRBJ2-7 | - | - | TRBV12-3/TRBV12-4 | TGTGCCAGCAGTTTCAGCGGAACCTACGAGCAGTACTTC | CASSFSGTYEQYF
TRBJ2-2 | TRBD1 | - | TRBV18 | TGTGCCAGCTCACTTACAGGGGCCGGGGAGCTGTTTTTT | CASSLTGAGELFF
TRBJ1-3 | - | few | TRBV19 | TGTGCCAGTAAGGGGGTTGGTATATCTGGAAACACCATATATTTT | CASKGVGISGNTIYF
TRBJ2-7 | TRBD1 | - | TRBV6-5 | TGTGCCAGCAGATTACAGGGGGCCGTCAATGAGCAGTACTTC | CASRLQGAVNEQYF
TRBJ2-6 | - | - | TRBV9 | TGTGCCAGCAGCGGAAGCCCCTCTGGGGCCAACGTCCTGACTTTC | CASSGSPSGANVLTF
TRBJ2-7 | TRBD2 | - | TRBV11-1 | TGTGCCAGCAGAATTATCGGGCTAGCGGGGAGGTGCGAGCAGTACTTC | CASRIIGLAGRCEQYF
TRBJ2-3 | TRBD2 | - | TRBV18 | TGTGCCAGCTCACCACTGGTGGGAGGGGGCACAGATACGCAGTATTTT | CASSPLVGGGTDTQYF
TRBJ1-2 | TRBD1 | - | TRBV30 | TGTGCCTGGATGCGAACAGGGGCGGGGGGAGGCTACACCTTC | CAWMRTGAGGGYTF
TRBJ2-7 | - | - | TRBV21-1 | TGTGCCAGCAGACCGGGACTAGCGGGAGACTACGAGCAGTACTTC | CASRPGLAGDYEQYF
TRBJ2-3 | TRBD1 | - | TRBV24-1 | TGTGCCACCAGTGATCCGGGGGGACAGGGAGGGACGCAGTATTTT | CATSDPGGQGGTQYF
TRBJ1-2 | - | - | TRBV24-1 | TGTGCCACCAGTGGTGCCGCCAGGGACTATGGCTACACCTTC | CATSGAARDYGYTF
TRBJ2-1 | - | - | TRBV27 | TGTGCCAGCAGTTTAGTCGGCGGCTTCTCCTACAATGAGCAGTTCTTC | CASSLVGGFSYNEQFF
TRBJ2-7 | TRBD2 | - | TRBV7-9 | TGTGCCAGCAGCTTAGTTGGGACTAGCGGGCCCTGGAGGGAGCAGTACTTC | CASSLVGTSGPWREQYF
TRBJ1-4 | TRBD1 | - | TRBV5-4 | TGTGCCAGCAGCTCACAGGGGGGGTTAGAAGAAAAACTGTTTTTT | CASSSQGGLEEKLFF
TRBJ1-6 | - | - | TRBV5-1 | TGCGCCAGCAGCTTGAACGGGGAATCCTATAATTCACCCCTCCACTTT | CASSLNGESYNSPLHF
TRBJ2-7 | TRBD2 | - | TRBV20-1 | TGCAGTGCTAGTCGGACTAGCGGTTTAGACGAGCAGTACTTC | CSASRTSGLDEQYF
TRBJ1-2 | - | many | TRBV13 | TGTGCCAGCAGCTTAGGCCGGGGGGCTGATGGCTACACCTTC | CASSLGRGADGYTF
TRBJ2-7 | - | - | TRBV11-2 | TGTGCCAGCAGTCTCCTTCAGGGTGGCGAGCAGTACTTC | CASSLLQGGEQYF
TRBJ1-3 | - | - | TRBV4-1 | TGCGCCAGCAGCCAAGATAGGGGTTCTGGAAACACCATATATTTT | CASSQDRGSGNTIYF
TRBJ2-1 | - | - | TRBV7-2 | TGTGCCAGCACCTACCCTTCTTACCCTTCCGATGAGCAGTTCTTC | CASTYPSYPSDEQFF
TRBJ2-5 | TRBD2 | - | TRBV28 | TGTGCCAGCAGTTTAGTGGCTAGCGGGGGCCCTCAAGAGACCCAGTACTTC | CASSLVASGGPQETQYF
TRBJ2-2 | - | - | TRBV6-5 | TGTGCCAGCTCACTAACGAACACCGGGGAGCTGTTTTTT | CASSLTNTGELFF
TRBJ2-1 | - | - | TRBV7-9 | TGTGCCAGCAGCTTAACGGGAGCGGCAAGCTCCTACAATGAGCAGTTCTTC | CASSLTGAASSYNEQFF
TRBJ1-4 | - | once | TRBV24-1 | TGTGCCACCAGTGAACAGGGTAATGAAAAACTGTTTTTT | CATSEQGNEKLFF
TRBJ2-1 | TRBD2 | - | TRBV4-1 | TGCGCCAGCAGCCAATTTCCCGGACTAGCTTACAATGAGCAGTTCTTC | CASSQFPGLAYNEQFF
TRBJ2-6 | - | - | TRBV5-1 | TGCGCCAGCAGCGCAGGCGGACAAACCACTGGGGCCAACGTCCTGACTTTC | CASSAGGQTTGANVLTF
TRBJ2-7 | TRBD2 | - | TRBV5-4 | TGTGCCAGCAGTTCCACTAGCGGGCGGGTCGAGCAGTACTTC | CASSSTSGRVEQYF
TRBJ1-1 | - | - | TRBV7-9 | TGTGCCAGCAGCTTAGGCCAGGGGTGGACTGAAGCTTTCTTT | CASSLGQGWTEAFF
TRBJ2-1 | TRBD2 | - | TRBV9 | TGTGCCAGCAGCGTAACCAACCTAGCGGGAGTCTCCTACAATGAGCAGTTCTTC | CASSVTNLAGVSYNEQFF
TRBJ1-6 | - | - | TRBV19 | TGTGCCAGTAGTATCGGACAAAGCTCCTATAATTCACCCCTCCACTTT | CASSIGQSSYNSPLHF
TRBJ2-1 | TRBD2 | - | TRBV3-1/TRBV3-2 | TGTGCCAGCAGCCAAGAGGAAGCGGGAGGGAATAATGAGCAGTTCTTC | CASSQEEAGGNNEQFF
TRBJ2-3 | TRBD2 | once | TRBV12-3/TRBV12-4 | TGTGCCAGCAGTTTCTCTAGCGGGAGAACGCAGTATTTT | CASSFSSGRTQYF
TRBJ1-4 | - | - | TRBV7-9 | TGTGCCAGCAGCTCCCTCCAGGGATCGGCTAATGAAAAACTGTTTTTT | CASSSLQGSANEKLFF
TRBJ2-1 | TRBD2 | once | TRBV9 | TGTGCCAGCAGCACCCGGACTAGCGGGGGGGCTACGGTCTTC | CASSTRTSGGATVF
TRBJ2-1 | TRBD2 | - | TRBV3-1/TRBV3-2 | TGTGCCAGCAGCCAAGGCCGACTAGCGAGCTACAATGAGCAGTTCTTC | CASSQGRLASYNEQFF
TRBJ2-2 | TRBD1 | once | TRBV6-5 | TGTGCCAGCTCCTATAGACAGGGTAGAACCGGGGAGCTGTTTTTT | CASSYRQGRTGELFF
TRBJ1-3 | - | - | TRBV18 | TGTGCCAGCTCACCTTCCGTAGGAGGTGGAAACACCATATATTTT | CASSPSVGGGNTIYF
TRBJ1-1 | TRBD1 | - | TRBV9 | TGTGCCAGCAGCCTCCAGGGGGCGACTGAAGCTTTCTTT | CASSLQGATEAFF